This T cell receptor beta chain was sequenced during a study of blood T cell repertoires in COVID-19. The CDR3 runs 16 residues. The V gene's germline CDR1 is SGHRS and CDR2 YFSETQ. With 2 bases clipped from V and 3 bases from J, the junction kept 8 bases outside the gene matches. Some clones are missing from TCRdb's copy, which holds only in-frame ones; the method was immunoSEQ multiplex PCR. The data contain fewer than 150,000 clones, over 80% of them singletons. This chain uses TRBV5-1 with TRBJ1-2; 9 bases line up with TRBD1. The source is a woman older than 75 with acute or convalescent COVID-19. Sequencing was performed on peripheral blood. This chain's CDR3 is CASSFPPGQGDYGYTF. The CDR3 bases are TGCGCCAGCAGCTTTCCCCCGGGACAGGGTGACTATGGCTACACCTTC.